This T cell receptor (beta chain) was retrieved from a study of cytomegalovirus exposure and HLA in healthy donors. Researchers ran the PCR with 60 Vbeta and 13 Jbeta primers. Method: immunoSEQ multiplex PCR; TCRdb's copy keeps in-frame clones and lacks some. The table shows 120,000 or so clones, with roughly a tenth occurring only once. Trimming removed 5 bases from V and 0 bases from J, with 10 bases in between. The CDR3 length is 14 residues. Germline values: CDR1 SGHTA, CDR2 FQGTGA. The sample consisted of PBMCs. The rearrangement joins TRBV7-3 to TRBJ1-1; maybe TRBD1 (5 bases). This receptor was taken from a woman aged 18-30 years in good health and CMV-seropositive. In DNA form, the CDR3 reads TGTGCCAGCAGCCCTGACAGTATGAACACTGAAGCTTTCTTT. Residues: CASSPDSMNTEAFF.